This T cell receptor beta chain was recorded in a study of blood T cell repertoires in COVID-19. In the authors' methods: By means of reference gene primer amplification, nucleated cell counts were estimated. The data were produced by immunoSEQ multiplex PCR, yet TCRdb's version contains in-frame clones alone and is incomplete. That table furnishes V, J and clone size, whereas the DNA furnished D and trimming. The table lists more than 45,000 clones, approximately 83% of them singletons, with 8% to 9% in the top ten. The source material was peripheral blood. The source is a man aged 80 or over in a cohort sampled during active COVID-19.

CDR3 DNA: TGTGCCAGCAGCGCCAGACAGGGCGATGAAAAACTGTTTTTT. Protein product: CASSARQGDEKLFF. The chain uses TRBV11-3 and TRBJ1-4; the match to TRBD1 covers 7 bases. CDR1 is SGHNT, CDR2 YENEEA, per germline. The CDR3 is made up of 14 amino acids. The V and J ends lost 5 bases and 6 bases, in that order; junction bases with no gene match: 6.